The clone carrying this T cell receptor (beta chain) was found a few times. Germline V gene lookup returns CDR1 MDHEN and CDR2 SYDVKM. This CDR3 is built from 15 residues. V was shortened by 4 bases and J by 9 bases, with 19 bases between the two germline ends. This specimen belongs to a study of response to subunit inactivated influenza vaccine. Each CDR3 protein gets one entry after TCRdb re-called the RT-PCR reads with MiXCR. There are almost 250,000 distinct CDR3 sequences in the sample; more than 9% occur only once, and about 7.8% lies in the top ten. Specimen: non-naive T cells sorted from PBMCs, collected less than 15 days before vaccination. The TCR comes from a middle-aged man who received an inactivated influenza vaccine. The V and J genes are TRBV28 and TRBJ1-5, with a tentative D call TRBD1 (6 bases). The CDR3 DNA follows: TGTGCCAGCAGTTCAACAGACAGGATATATCGGCCCCAGCATTTT. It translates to CASSSTDRIYRPQHF.